Each of the 23 T cell receptor beta chains below was sequenced from the same sample in a study of blood T cell repertoires in COVID-19 (dated by TCRdb to about 2020). The library came from the immunoSEQ multiplex PCR assay. The table was pulled from immuneACCESS by TCRdb, which kept in-frame rearrangements only. Such tables lose some clones; where checked, under half of the loss comes from unresolved V genes, and the rest has no known cause. The sample has about 290,000 clones on record, about 89% of them singletons. The ten largest clones add up to 1.7% of the sample. The sequenced material came from PBMCs or T cells enriched from blood (not recorded which). These receptors all stem from a woman between 40 and 50 years old who had recovered from COVID-19.

This clone was detected only a few times. The chain recombines TRBV11-2 with TRBJ2-1, with 10 bases identical to TRBD2. The CDR3 totals 13 residues. Germline-derived CDR1 and CDR2 are SGHAT and FQNNGV. V lost 5 bases to trimming and J lost 10 bases; unmatched junction nucleotides: 5. The CDR3 reads CASSIGTSAEQFF. In DNA form, the CDR3 reads TGTGCCAGCAGCATAGGGACTAGCGCGGAGCAGTTCTTC.

The V call is TRBV2, the J call TRBJ1-1; no firm D call. The CDR3 runs to 11 residues. CDR1 is SNHLY, CDR2 FYNNEI, per germline. Trimming shortened V by 2 bases and J by 7 bases, and 5 bases separated the two germline ends. The CDR3 DNA is TGTGCCAGCAGTGAATCCATTGAAGCTTTCTTT. Translated, it gives CASSESIEAFF.

V and J are TRBV6-5 and TRBJ2-5; TRBD1 agrees at 7 bases. Germline trimming cut 7 bases from V and 5 bases from J; bases unmatched to any gene: 4. Germline V gives CDR1 MNHEY, CDR2 SVGAGI. The CDR3 contains 12 residues. The CDR3 DNA is TGTGCCAGCACAGGGGGTTTGGAGACCCAGTACTTC. Translation: CASTGGLETQYF.

The genes are TRBV7-2 and TRBJ1-2, with D tentatively TRBD1 (5 bases). V gave up 0 bases and J gave up 3 bases, with 11 bases separating them. This CDR3 spans 15 amino acids. CDR1 and CDR2 from the germline V gene are SGHTA and FQGNSA. CDR3 bases: TGTGCCAGCAGCTTAGCGGCCAAAGGGGACTATGGCTACACCTTC. Translated: CASSLAAKGDYGYTF.

The rearrangement joins TRBV2 to TRBJ1-5; D possibly corresponds to TRBD1 (6 bases). With 6 bases removed from V and 1 base from J, the gap between germline ends came to 13 bases. CDR1 SNHLY and CDR2 FYNNEI come from the germline V gene. There are 15 residues in the CDR3. The CDR3 sequence: CASRQGGGSNQPQHF. Here the CDR3 DNA reads TGTGCCAGCAGACAGGGAGGGGGAAGCAATCAGCCCCAGCATTTT. Looking up the rest from reference TRBV2 and TRBJ1-5 gives the full variable domain: EPEVTQTPSHQVTQMGQEVILRCVPISNHLYFYWYRQILGQKVEFLVSFYNNEISEKSEIFDDQFSVERPDGSNFTLKIRSTKLEDSAMYFCASRQGGGSNQPQHFGDGTRLSIL.

The V gene is TRBV27, the J gene TRBJ2-3; 11 nucleotides agree with TRBD2. The V gene end was trimmed by 1 base and the J gene end by 1 base; junction bases not matched to a gene: 4. Germline V gene lookup returns CDR1 MNHEY and CDR2 SMNVEV (reference sequence). There are 17 residues in the CDR3. The chain's CDR3 is CASSLYSGGAGTDTQYF. DNA for the CDR3: TGTGCCAGCAGTTTATATAGCGGGGGGGCTGGCACAGATACGCAGTATTTT.

CDR3 loop: CASSFSSTGGLEGYTF. The CDR3 DNA reads as TGCGCCAGCAGCTTCTCTTCGACAGGGGGTCTTGAGGGCTACACCTTC. The chain is built from TRBV5-1 and TRBJ1-2; 9 bases agree with TRBD1. This CDR3 has 16 residues. Trimming at V came to 2 bases and at J to 8 bases, leaving 13 bases not matched to a gene. CDR1 and CDR2 (germline): SGHRS, YFSETQ.

This chain links TRBV28 with TRBJ2-7; 8 positions agree with TRBD1. The CDR3 is made up of 16 amino acids. V lost 5 bases, J lost 6 bases, and 15 bases stayed unmatched. CDR1 is MDHEN and CDR2 is SYDVKM in the germline V gene. The CDR3 sequence: CASSASGGPLSLEQYF. DNA of the CDR3: TGTGCCAGCAGTGCCTCAGGGGGCCCCCTCTCGCTCGAGCAGTACTTC.

The chain couples TRBV29-1 to TRBJ1-4; no firm D call. The CDR3 sequence is 14 residues long. Germline V gives CDR1 SQVTM, CDR2 ANQGSEA. Deletions cut 4 bases from V and 0 bases from J, with 9 bases between. The CDR3 DNA reads as TGCAGCGTTGGGGGAGTTGCAACTAATGAAAAACTGTTTTTT. Translated: CSVGGVATNEKLFF.

The chain uses TRBV7-3 and TRBJ1-1, with D hard to call. V was cut by 1 base and J by 8 bases, with 11 bases left in between. There are 13 residues in the CDR3. Germline values: CDR1 SGHTA, CDR2 FQGTGA. CDR3: CASSLKAGSEAFF. CDR3 coding DNA: TGTGCCAGCAGCTTAAAGGCAGGTTCCGAAGCTTTCTTT. Looking up the rest from reference TRBV7-3 and TRBJ1-1 gives the full variable domain: GAGVSQTPSNKVTEKGKYVELRCDPISGHTALYWYRQSLGQGPEFLIYFQGTGAADDSGLPNDRFFAVRPEGSVSTLKIQRTERGDSAVYLCASSLKAGSEAFFGQGTRLTVV.

V gene TRBV2 combines with J gene TRBJ2-1, with 7 positions matching TRBD2. Unmatched junction bases numbered 7, after V lost 11 bases and J lost 0 bases. CDR1 is SNHLY, CDR2 FYNNEI, per germline. The CDR3 has 14 amino acids. The CDR3 DNA sequence: TGTGCCGGTAAGCGGGATCCCTCCTACAATGAGCAGTTCTTC. Translation: CAGKRDPSYNEQFF.

The genes are TRBV19 and TRBJ2-2; 7 bases map to TRBD2. Germline V gene lookup returns CDR1 LNHDA and CDR2 SQIVND (reference sequence). J was trimmed by 9 bases and V by 5 bases; bases with no gene match: 9. CDR3 size: 14 residues. The CDR3 protein is CASSALGGRWELFF. CDR3 coding DNA: TGTGCCAGTAGTGCCCTCGGGGGGAGGTGGGAGCTGTTTTTT.

V and J are TRBV28 and TRBJ1-2; D unclear. There are 15 residues in the CDR3. Trimming removed 5 bases at V and 0 bases at J, with 13 bases between. Germline V gene lookup returns CDR1 MDHEN and CDR2 SYDVKM. The CDR3 loop reads CASSPPSGANYGYTF. The CDR3 nucleotides read TGTGCCAGCAGTCCCCCTTCGGGAGCTAACTATGGCTACACCTTC.

This chain joins TRBV9 and TRBJ1-1; D might be TRBD1 (5 bases). V dropped 4 bases and J dropped 8 bases, with 15 bases sitting between them. Germline V gene data show CDR1 as SGDLS and CDR2 as YYNGEE. This CDR3 has 13 residues. The CDR3 protein is CASSSLSTEEAFF. The DNA of the CDR3 is TGTGCCAGCAGCTCCCTTTCGACAGAAGAAGCTTTCTTT. The full variable domain, with the rest looked up from reference TRBV9 and TRBJ1-1, is DSGVTQTPKHLITATGQRVTLRCSPRSGDLSVYWYQQSLDQGLQFLIQYYNGEERAKGNILERFSAQQFPDLHSELNLSSLELGDSALYFCASSSLSTEEAFFGQGTRLTVV.

The chain employs TRBV5-1 and TRBJ2-6, with D tentatively TRBD2 (5 bases). The germline V gene has CDR1 SGHRS and CDR2 YFSETQ. V lost 5 bases to trimming and J lost 4 bases, with 13 bases between them. The CDR3 is 15 residues long. The CDR3 is CASRLRTGGANVLTF. CDR3 DNA: TGCGCCAGCAGGTTGCGGACGGGGGGGGCCAACGTCCTGACTTTC.

The V gene is TRBV7-9, the J gene TRBJ1-1, with D perhaps matching TRBD1 (5 bases). The V gene lost 0 bases and the J gene lost 0 bases, with 8 bases spanning the gap. This CDR3 is 15 amino acids long. Per the germline V gene, CDR1 is SEHNR and CDR2 is FQNEAQ (reference sequence). The CDR3 DNA sequence: TGTGCCAGCAGCTTAGCGTCAGGGATGAACACTGAAGCTTTCTTT. It specifies CASSLASGMNTEAFF.

The chain is built from TRBV18 and TRBJ1-4, with D uncertain. V gave up 3 bases and J gave up 4 bases, with 12 bases separating them. This CDR3 has 15 residues. Germline CDR1 is KGHSH and CDR2 is LQKENI. As DNA, the CDR3 is TGTGCCAGCTCACCCAGAGCAGGCAATAATGAAAAACTGTTTTTT. As protein: CASSPRAGNNEKLFF.

The sample holds a few counts of this clone. The genes are TRBV9 and TRBJ1-5, with a weak D call TRBD1 (6 bases). Germline assignment: CDR1 SGDLS and CDR2 YYNGEE. CDR3 length equals 17 residues. Trimming shortened V by 0 bases and J by 3 bases, and 16 bases separated the two germline ends. The CDR3 DNA reads TGTGCCAGCAGCGTAGAAACAGGGAATTTCGACAATCAGCCCCAGCATTTT. This translates into CASSVETGNFDNQPQHF.

The chain has TRBV12-3 or TRBV12-4 and TRBJ2-7; D gene uncertain. Trimming took 2 bases from V and 3 from J, leaving 8 bases between them. The length of the CDR3 is 13 residues. The CDR3 here is CASSLWPLYEQYF. As DNA, the CDR3 is TGTGCCAGCAGTTTATGGCCCCTCTACGAGCAGTACTTC.

V is TRBV7-9 and J is TRBJ2-7; TRBD1 agrees at 9 bases. V shed 3 bases, J shed 4 bases, and the junction held 4 bases outside the gene matches. The CDR3 runs 14 residues. The V gene's germline CDR1 is SEHNR and CDR2 FQNEAQ (reference sequence). This chain's CDR3 is CASSFDRGLYEQYF. CDR3 nucleotides: TGTGCCAGCAGCTTCGACAGGGGGTTATACGAGCAGTACTTC. The entire variable domain, with the rest obtained from reference TRBV7-9 and TRBJ2-7, is as follows: DTGVSQNPRHKITKRGQNVTFRCDPISEHNRLYWYRQTLGQGPEFLTYFQNEAQLEKSRLLSDRFSAERPKGSFSTLEIQRTEQGDSAMYLCASSFDRGLYEQYFGPGTRLTVT.

The V gene is TRBV4-1, the J gene TRBJ1-2; a weak D match, TRBD1 (6 bases). The CDR3 is 14 amino acids. Trimming pared 0 bases from V and 5 bases from J, leaving 10 bases between. Germline V gene sequence: CDR1 MGHRA, CDR2 YSYEKL. CDR3 loop: CASSQEQGGYGYTF. The CDR3 DNA follows: TGCGCCAGCAGCCAAGAACAGGGAGGGTATGGCTACACCTTC.

The J gene is TRBJ2-3, the V gene TRBV12-5; 10 nucleotides match TRBD2. Germline V gene sequence: CDR1 LGHNT, CDR2 FRNRAP. The CDR3 sequence is 14 residues long. V shed 4 bases, J shed 3 bases, and the junction held 1 base outside the gene matches. This CDR3 reads CASGSGLATDTQYF. CDR3 bases: TGTGCTAGTGGTTCGGGACTAGCGACAGATACGCAGTATTTT.

The V call is TRBV7-8, the J call TRBJ1-3; TRBD1 is a possible D gene (6 bases). Germline values: CDR1 SGHVS, CDR2 FQNEAQ. V gave up 5 bases and J gave up 4 bases, with 18 bases separating them. CDR3 length: 16 residues. The CDR3 region is CASSVGHGIGGNTIYF. The CDR3 coding sequence is TGTGCCAGCAGCGTGGGACATGGGATCGGAGGAAACACCATATATTTT.